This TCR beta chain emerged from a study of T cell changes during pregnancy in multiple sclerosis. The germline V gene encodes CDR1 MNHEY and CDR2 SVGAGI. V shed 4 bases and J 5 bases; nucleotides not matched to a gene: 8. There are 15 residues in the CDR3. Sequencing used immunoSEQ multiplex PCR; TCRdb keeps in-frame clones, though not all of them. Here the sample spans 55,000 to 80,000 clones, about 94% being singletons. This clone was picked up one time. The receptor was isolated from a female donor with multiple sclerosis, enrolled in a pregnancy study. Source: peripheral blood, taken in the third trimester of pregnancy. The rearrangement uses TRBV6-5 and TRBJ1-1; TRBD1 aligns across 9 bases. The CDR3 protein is CASSLLTGGGTEAFF. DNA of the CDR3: TGTGCCAGCAGTTTATTGACAGGGGGAGGAACTGAAGCTTTCTTT.